This T cell receptor beta chain was sequenced in a study of blood T cell repertoires in COVID-19. Overall study context: The United States, Italy and Spain were the sources of the acute and convalescent COVID-19 samples. PBMCs, B-cell-depleted T cells, or T cells provided the cDNA or gDNA that made up the material.

CDR1 is MNHNS and CDR2 is SASEGT in the germline V gene. The CDR3 is 14 amino acids. Trimming at V came to 2 bases and at J to 8 bases, leaving 6 bases not matched to a gene. As processed by the authors: Amplifying reference gene primers gave estimates of nucleated cell counts. Profiled with immunoSEQ multiplex PCR; TCRdb holds only in-frame clones, not every one. V, J and clone size are taken as reported in that table, and D and trimming were inferred from the DNA itself. The table shows 31,000 or so clones, with more than 80% occurring only once. This chain links TRBV6-1 with TRBJ2-1; 7 nucleotides line up with TRBD1. Sequencing was done on a sample of peripheral blood. This clonotype originated in a human donor in a cohort sampled during active COVID-19. The CDR3 DNA reads TGTGCCAGCAGTGAACAAGGGGGCTTTGATGAGCAGTTCTTC. Translation gives CASSEQGGFDEQFF.